This TCR beta chain is drawn from a study of vaccination and CD4 T cells after COVID-19. At the Johns Hopkins FTIC core, DNA taken from cultured CD4+ T cells was sequenced by way of the Oncomine TCR Beta short-read assay. Each CDR3 protein gets one entry after TCRdb re-called the PCR reads with MiXCR. The sample holds about 15,000 distinct CDR3 sequences, roughly 50% seen once. The CDR3 covers 15 residues. The junction had 11 bases not matched to a gene; V was cut back by 6 bases and J by 9 bases. The germline V gene encodes CDR1 SGHTA and CDR2 FQGNSA. With regard to this clonotype: Its cognate antigen is unknown.

Treatment indicated: approximately nine-day PBMC culture with coronavirus spike peptide pools or control peptides (ViraFEST assay). The source is a human donor who had recovered from COVID-19. The rearrangement uses TRBV7-2 and TRBJ2-2, with 9 bases identical to TRBD1. The material sequenced was CD4+ T cells from blood, cultured in vitro. This CDR3 reads CASRQTGGAGRELFF. The CDR3 nucleotides read TGTGCCAGCAGGCAAACAGGGGGCGCGGGTAGGGAGCTGTTTTTT.